This TCR beta chain was sequenced during a study of STAT5B mutations in CD4+ large granular lymphocyte leukemia. Study results and limitations: No patients shared main leukemic clonotypes, though around 25% appeared at low frequency elsewhere. TRBV06-family usage was enriched in top patient clones (8/27) versus controls (2/35). Patient CD4-sorted repertoires looked more clonal than healthy CD4+ repertoires, even without putative leukemic clones.

As for this clone: As yet, its antigen is unknown.

This CDR3 is built from 14 residues. Trimming left V 2 bases short and J 2 bases short, with 9 bases between. The V gene's germline CDR1 is SEHNR and CDR2 FQNEAQ (reference sequence). Original analysis: A productive frequency of 2.59 x 10-5 was the lowest detectable. Produced via immunoSEQ multiplex PCR; TCRdb's table is partial and in-frame only. The V and J calls and clone size come from that table; D and trimming were worked out from the DNA. Of 410 or so clones detected, around 75% appear once; the ten largest clones hold just over 2%. Sequenced input: PBMCs. V gene TRBV7-9 combines with J gene TRBJ1-1; D ambiguous. The sequence was collected from a woman aged 45-60 years with CD4+ T-cell large granular lymphocyte leukemia. CDR3 coding DNA: TGTGCCAGCAGCTTAAGGGCCGCAAACACTGAAGCTTTCTTT. This sequence encodes CASSLRAANTEAFF. Filled out from reference TRBV7-9 and TRBJ1-1, the complete variable domain reads DTGVSQNPRHKITKRGQNVTFRCDPISEHNRLYWYRQTLGQGPEFLTYFQNEAQLEKSRLLSDRFSAERPKGSFSTLEIQRTEQGDSAMYLCASSLRAANTEAFFGQGTRLTVV.